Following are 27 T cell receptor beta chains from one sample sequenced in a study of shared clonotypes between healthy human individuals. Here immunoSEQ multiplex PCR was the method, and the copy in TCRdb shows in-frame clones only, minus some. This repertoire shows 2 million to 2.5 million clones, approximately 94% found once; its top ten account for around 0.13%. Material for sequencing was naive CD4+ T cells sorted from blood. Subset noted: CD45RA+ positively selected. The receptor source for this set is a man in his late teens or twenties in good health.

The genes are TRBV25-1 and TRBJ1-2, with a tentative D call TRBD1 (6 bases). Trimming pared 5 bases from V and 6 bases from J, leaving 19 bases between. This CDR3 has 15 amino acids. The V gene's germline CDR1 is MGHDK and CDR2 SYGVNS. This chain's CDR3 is CASSPNEGGRDGYTF. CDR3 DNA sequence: TGTGCCAGCAGTCCAAACGAGGGGGGTCGTGATGGCTACACCTTC.

The CDR3 loop is CASSHPGLAAYNEQFF. CDR3 in DNA: TGCGCCAGCAGCCACCCGGGACTAGCGGCCTACAATGAGCAGTTCTTC. The chain combines TRBV5-1 with TRBJ2-1, with 11 bases that match TRBD2. The V gene's germline CDR1 is SGHRS and CDR2 YFSETQ. J gave up 2 bases and V 4 bases, and 5 bases lay outside the gene matches. This CDR3 comprises 16 residues.

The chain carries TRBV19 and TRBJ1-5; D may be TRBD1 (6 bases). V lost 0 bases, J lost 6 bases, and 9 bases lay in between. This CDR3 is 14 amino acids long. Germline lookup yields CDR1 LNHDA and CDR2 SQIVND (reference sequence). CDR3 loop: CASSIDRGVQPQHF. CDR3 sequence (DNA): TGTGCCAGTAGTATAGACAGGGGAGTTCAGCCCCAGCATTTT.

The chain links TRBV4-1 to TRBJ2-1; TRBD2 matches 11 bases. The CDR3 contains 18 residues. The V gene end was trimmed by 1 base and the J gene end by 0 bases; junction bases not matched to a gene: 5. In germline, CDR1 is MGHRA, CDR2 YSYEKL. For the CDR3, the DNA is TGCGCCAGCAGCCAAGGTCCTAGCGGGGGGAGCTCCTACAATGAGCAGTTCTTC. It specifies CASSQGPSGGSSYNEQFF.

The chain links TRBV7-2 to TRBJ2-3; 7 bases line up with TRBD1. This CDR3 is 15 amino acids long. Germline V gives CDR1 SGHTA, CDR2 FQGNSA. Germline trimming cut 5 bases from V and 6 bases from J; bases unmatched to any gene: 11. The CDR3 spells CASSEQGWFADTQYF. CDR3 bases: TGTGCCAGCAGCGAACAGGGGTGGTTCGCGGATACGCAGTATTTT.

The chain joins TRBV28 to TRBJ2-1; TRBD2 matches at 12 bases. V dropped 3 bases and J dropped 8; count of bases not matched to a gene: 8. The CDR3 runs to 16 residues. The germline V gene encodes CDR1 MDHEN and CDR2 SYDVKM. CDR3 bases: TGTGCCAGCAGTTTTAAACTAGCGGGGGGAATCCATGAGCAGTTCTTC. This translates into CASSFKLAGGIHEQFF.

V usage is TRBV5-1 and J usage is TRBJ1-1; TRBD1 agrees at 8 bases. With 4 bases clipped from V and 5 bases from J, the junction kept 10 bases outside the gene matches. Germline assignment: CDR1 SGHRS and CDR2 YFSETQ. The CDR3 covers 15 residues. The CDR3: CASSQITGGRTEAFF. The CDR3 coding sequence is TGCGCCAGCAGCCAGATAACAGGGGGACGGACTGAAGCTTTCTTT.

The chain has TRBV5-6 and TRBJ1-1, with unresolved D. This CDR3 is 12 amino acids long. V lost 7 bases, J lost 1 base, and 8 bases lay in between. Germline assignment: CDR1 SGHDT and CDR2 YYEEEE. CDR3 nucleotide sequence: TGTGCCAGCGCCCCGGGGAACACTGAAGCTTTCTTT. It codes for CASAPGNTEAFF.

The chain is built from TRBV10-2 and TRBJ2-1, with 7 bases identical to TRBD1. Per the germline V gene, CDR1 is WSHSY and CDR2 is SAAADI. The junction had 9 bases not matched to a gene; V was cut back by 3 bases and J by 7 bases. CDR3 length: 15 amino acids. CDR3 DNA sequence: TGCGCCAGCAGTGAAAGGGCAGGGGGTGAAAATGAGCAGTTCTTC. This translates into CASSERAGGENEQFF.

CDR3 loop: CASWPSGATDTQYF. The CDR3 coding sequence is TGTGCCAGCTGGCCTAGCGGAGCCACAGATACGCAGTATTTT. The V and J genes are TRBV28 and TRBJ2-3, with TRBD2 identical over 7 bases. V shed 8 bases, J shed 2 bases, and the junction held 7 bases outside the gene matches. The CDR3 covers 14 residues. The germline gives CDR1 MDHEN, CDR2 SYDVKM.

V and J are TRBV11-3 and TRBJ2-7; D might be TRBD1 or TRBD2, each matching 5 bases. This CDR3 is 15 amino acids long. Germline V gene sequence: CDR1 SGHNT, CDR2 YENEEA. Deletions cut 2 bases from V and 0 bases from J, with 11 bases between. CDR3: CASSLYAGSSYEQYF. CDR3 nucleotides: TGTGCCAGCAGCTTATACGCAGGGAGCTCCTACGAGCAGTACTTC.

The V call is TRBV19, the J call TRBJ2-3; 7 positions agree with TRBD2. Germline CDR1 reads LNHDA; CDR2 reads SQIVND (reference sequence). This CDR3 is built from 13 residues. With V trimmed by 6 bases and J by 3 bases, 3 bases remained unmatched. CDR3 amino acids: CASRVGGTDTQYF. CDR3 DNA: TGTGCCAGTAGGGTGGGAGGGACAGATACGCAGTATTTT.

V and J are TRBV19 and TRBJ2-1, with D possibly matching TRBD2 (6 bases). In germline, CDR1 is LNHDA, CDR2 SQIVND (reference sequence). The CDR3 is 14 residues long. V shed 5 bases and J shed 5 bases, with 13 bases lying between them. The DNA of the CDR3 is TGTGCCAGTAGTCCTGGGACTTGGGACAATGAGCAGTTCTTC. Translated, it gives CASSPGTWDNEQFF.

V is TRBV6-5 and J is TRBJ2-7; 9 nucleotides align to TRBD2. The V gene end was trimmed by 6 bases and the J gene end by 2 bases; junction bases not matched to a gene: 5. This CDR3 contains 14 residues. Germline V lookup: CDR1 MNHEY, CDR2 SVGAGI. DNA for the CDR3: TGTGCCAGCAGCCCTAGCGGGAACACCTACGAGCAGTACTTC. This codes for CASSPSGNTYEQYF.

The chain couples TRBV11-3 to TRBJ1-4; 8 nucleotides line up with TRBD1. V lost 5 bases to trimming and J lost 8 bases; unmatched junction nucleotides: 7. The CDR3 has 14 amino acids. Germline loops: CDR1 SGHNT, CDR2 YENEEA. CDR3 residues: CASSPDRAGEKLFF. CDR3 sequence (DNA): TGTGCCAGCAGCCCGGACAGGGCCGGAGAAAAACTGTTTTTT.

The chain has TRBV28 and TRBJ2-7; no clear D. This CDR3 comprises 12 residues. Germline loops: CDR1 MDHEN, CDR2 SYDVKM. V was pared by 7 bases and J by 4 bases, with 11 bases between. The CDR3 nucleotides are TGTGCCAGCACTTCCCCGGGTTACGAGCAGTACTTC. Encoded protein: CASTSPGYEQYF.

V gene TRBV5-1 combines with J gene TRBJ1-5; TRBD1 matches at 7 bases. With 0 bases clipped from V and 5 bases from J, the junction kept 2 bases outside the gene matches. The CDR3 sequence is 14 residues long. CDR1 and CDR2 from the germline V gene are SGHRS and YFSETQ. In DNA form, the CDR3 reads TGCGCCAGCAGCTTGGAGACAGGGTATCAGCCCCAGCATTTT. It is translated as CASSLETGYQPQHF.

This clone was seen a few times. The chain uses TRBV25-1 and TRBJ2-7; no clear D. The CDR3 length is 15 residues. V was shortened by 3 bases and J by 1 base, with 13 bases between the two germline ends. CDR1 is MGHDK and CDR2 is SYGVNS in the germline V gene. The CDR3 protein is CASSDPFQYSYEQYF. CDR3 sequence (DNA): TGTGCCAGCAGTGACCCCTTTCAGTATTCCTACGAGCAGTACTTC.

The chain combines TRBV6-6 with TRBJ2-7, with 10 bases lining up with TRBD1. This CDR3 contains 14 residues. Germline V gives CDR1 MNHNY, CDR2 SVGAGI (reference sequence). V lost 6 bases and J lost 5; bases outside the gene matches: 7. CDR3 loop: CASSARDRGHEQYF. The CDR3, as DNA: TGTGCCAGCAGCGCCCGGGACAGGGGTCACGAGCAGTACTTC.

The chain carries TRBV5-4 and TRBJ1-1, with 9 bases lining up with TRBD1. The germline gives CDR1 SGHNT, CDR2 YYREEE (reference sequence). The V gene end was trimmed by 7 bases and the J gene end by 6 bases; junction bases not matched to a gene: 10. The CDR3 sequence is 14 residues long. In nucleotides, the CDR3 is TGTGCCAGCCGCTACGGGACAGGGAGCGCTGAAGCTTTCTTT. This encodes CASRYGTGSAEAFF.

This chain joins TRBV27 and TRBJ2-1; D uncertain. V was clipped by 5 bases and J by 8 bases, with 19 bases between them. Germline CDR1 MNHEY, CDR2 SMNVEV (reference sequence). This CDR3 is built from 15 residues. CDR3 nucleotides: TGTGCCAGCAGTCCCCGAGTGGCATACATTCATGAGCAGTTCTTC. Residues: CASSPRVAYIHEQFF.

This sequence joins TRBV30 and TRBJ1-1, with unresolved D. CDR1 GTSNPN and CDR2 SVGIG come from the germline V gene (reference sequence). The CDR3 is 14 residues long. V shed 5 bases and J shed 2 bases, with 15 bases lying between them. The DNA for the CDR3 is TGTGCCTGGGGGGATGAAGTATCAAACACTGAAGCTTTCTTT. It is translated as CAWGDEVSNTEAFF.

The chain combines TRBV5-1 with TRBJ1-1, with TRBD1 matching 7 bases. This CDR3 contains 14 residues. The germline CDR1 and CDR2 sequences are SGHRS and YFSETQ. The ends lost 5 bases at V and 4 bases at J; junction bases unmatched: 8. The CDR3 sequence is CASRGGTGATEAFF. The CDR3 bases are TGCGCCAGCAGGGGCGGCACAGGGGCCACTGAAGCTTTCTTT.

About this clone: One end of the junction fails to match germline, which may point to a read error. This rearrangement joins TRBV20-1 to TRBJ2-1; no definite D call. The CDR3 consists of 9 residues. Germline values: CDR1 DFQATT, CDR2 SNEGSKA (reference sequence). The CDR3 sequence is CSAREMGIF. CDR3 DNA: TGCAGTGCTAGAGAAATGGGGATCTTC.

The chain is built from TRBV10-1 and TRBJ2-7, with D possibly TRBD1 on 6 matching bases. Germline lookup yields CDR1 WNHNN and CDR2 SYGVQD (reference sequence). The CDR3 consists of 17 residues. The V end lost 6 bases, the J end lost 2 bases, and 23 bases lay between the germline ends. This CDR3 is CASSKILTRGLPYEQYF. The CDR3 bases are TGCGCCAGCAGCAAAATATTGACCAGGGGTCTTCCCTACGAGCAGTACTTC.

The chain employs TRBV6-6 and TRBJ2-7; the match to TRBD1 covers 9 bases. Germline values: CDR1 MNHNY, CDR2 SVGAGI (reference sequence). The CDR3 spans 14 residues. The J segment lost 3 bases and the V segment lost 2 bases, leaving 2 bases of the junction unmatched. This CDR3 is CASSYTGQGYEQYF. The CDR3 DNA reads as TGTGCCAGCAGTTACACGGGACAGGGCTACGAGCAGTACTTC.

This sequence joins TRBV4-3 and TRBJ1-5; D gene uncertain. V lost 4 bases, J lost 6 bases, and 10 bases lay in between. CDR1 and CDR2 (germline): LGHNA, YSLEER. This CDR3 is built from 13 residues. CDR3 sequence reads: CASSPEKGQPQHF. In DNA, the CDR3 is TGCGCCAGCAGCCCCGAGAAGGGTCAGCCCCAGCATTTT.